A selection of T cell receptor beta chains follows, all from one sample in a study of blood T cell repertoires in COVID-19. Sequencing was performed with immunoSEQ multiplex PCR; in TCRdb, only in-frame clones are kept and a portion is missing. This repertoire shows about 260,000 clones, 88% found once; its top ten account for about 4%. Sequencing was carried out using peripheral blood. These receptors were obtained from a man aged 55 to 69 who had recovered from COVID-19. CDR3s include the opening cysteine and the closing phenylalanine or tryptophan. D genes are given only for firm matches. Some rows have no size entry. The others give once, few or many, or a class for an expanded clone.

>14|TRBJ2-7|.|TRBV6-5|.
TGTGCCAGCAGTTACGGACAGTTATCCTACGAGCAGTACTTC
CASSYGQLSYEQYF
>14|TRBJ2-5|.|TRBV6-5|.
TGTGCCAGCAGTTACTCGCAGCTCGGGGAGACCCAGTACTTC
CASSYSQLGETQYF
>11|TRBJ2-3|.|TRBV7-8|.
TGTGCCAGCAGCTTCGGTGATACGCAGTATTTT
CASSFGDTQYF
>18|TRBJ1-5|TRBD1|TRBV6-2/TRBV6-3|.
TGTGCCAGCAGTTACAAGAGATCTAGGGGGCAGGGCAATCAGCCCCAGCATTTT
CASSYKRSRGQGNQPQHF
>16|TRBJ2-7|.|TRBV7-2|.
TGTGCCAGCAGCTTACCAGCGCCGGGACAATCGTACGAGCAGTACTTC
CASSLPAPGQSYEQYF
>17|TRBJ1-4|TRBD1|TRBV5-1|.
TGCGCCAGCAGCTTTGGACAGGGGGCGTCGGTTAATGAAAAACTGTTTTTT
CASSFGQGASVNEKLFF
>17|TRBJ1-1|.|TRBV7-3|.
TGTGCCAGCAGCTTATCTGGGAGGGGAGGTATGAACACTGAAGCTTTCTTT
CASSLSGRGGMNTEAFF
>13|TRBJ1-4|.|TRBV12-3/TRBV12-4|.
TGTGCCAGCAGGTGGGGGGGCTTGGAAAAACTGTTTTTT
CASRWGGLEKLFF
>16|TRBJ2-5|TRBD1|TRBV9|.
TGTGCCAGCAGCGTAGCTGCGGGACAGGGAGGAGAGACCCAGTACTTC
CASSVAAGQGGETQYF
>14|TRBJ1-2|.|TRBV3-1/TRBV3-2|.
TGTGCCAGCAGCCAACGGGGGACTGGAGAGGGCTACACCTTC
CASSQRGTGEGYTF
>16|TRBJ1-4|.|TRBV4-1|.
TGCGCCAGCAGCCAAGAGGTGGGGGGGACTAATGAAAAACTGTTTTTT
CASSQEVGGTNEKLFF
>17|TRBJ2-3|TRBD1|TRBV10-1|.
TGCGCCAGCAGTGATGGTGTTAAGGACAGGGGCACAAATACGCAGTATTTT
CASSDGVKDRGTNTQYF
>15|TRBJ1-2|TRBD1|TRBV29-1|.
TGCAGCGTTGGGGACAGGGTACGGGATGGCTATGGCTACACCTTC
CSVGDRVRDGYGYTF
>13|TRBJ1-2|TRBD1|TRBV2|once
TGTGCCAGCACTCTCCGGGACAGAAGTGGCTACACCTTC
CASTLRDRSGYTF
>12|TRBJ2-1|.|TRBV9|.
TGTGCCAGCACCGGAGGAGGGAATGAGCAGTTCTTC
CASTGGGNEQFF
>15|TRBJ2-3|TRBD2|TRBV13|.
TGTGCCAGCAGCCAGGGGACTAGCGCCGCAGATACGCAGTATTTT
CASSQGTSAADTQYF
>12|TRBJ2-7|.|TRBV5-1|few
TGCGCCAGCAGCTGGACAGCAAACGAGCAGTACTTC
CASSWTANEQYF
>13|TRBJ1-1|.|TRBV3-1/TRBV3-2|.
TGTGCCAGCAGCCAGGGACATATAACTGAAGCTTTCTTT
CASSQGHITEAFF
>15|TRBJ2-2|TRBD2|TRBV30|.
TGTGCCTGGACCTCTCGCGGGGGGCGGGGCGGGGAGCTGTTTTTT
CAWTSRGGRGGELFF
>16|TRBJ2-1|TRBD2|TRBV6-2/TRBV6-3|.
TGTGCCAGCAGCCCCCCCGCGGGGGGGCTTCTGAATGAGCAGTTCTTC
CASSPPAGGLLNEQFF
>13|TRBJ2-7|.|TRBV25-1|.
TGTGCCAGCAGTGTCGTCGGCGGCTACGAGCAGTACTTC
CASSVVGGYEQYF
>13|TRBJ1-1|.|TRBV7-2|.
TGTGCCAGCAGCTTAGACCTCCCGGGTGAAGCTTTCTTT
CASSLDLPGEAFF
>19|TRBJ2-2|TRBD2|TRBV9|.
TGTGCCAGCAGCGTAAGTTCTAGCGGGGGGCCACCGAACACCGGGGAGCTGTTTTTT
CASSVSSSGGPPNTGELFF
>14|TRBJ1-4|.|TRBV6-5|.
TGTGCCAGCAAGGGTAACGGGGGTTACGAAAAACTGTTTTTT
CASKGNGGYEKLFF
>16|TRBJ2-3|.|TRBV29-1|.
TGCAGCGTTGAAGGGCCCCAAAGGGGGGGGGCAGATACGCAGTATTTT
CSVEGPQRGGADTQYF
>14|TRBJ1-5|.|TRBV5-1|once
TGCGCCAGCAGCATTGGGGACAACAATCAGCCCCAGCATTTT
CASSIGDNNQPQHF
>13|TRBJ2-4|.|TRBV6-5|.
TGTGCCAGCACTACTGACGGACTATTGCTTCAGTACTTC
CASTTDGLLLQYF
>15|TRBJ2-3|.|TRBV19|.
TGTGCCAGTAGTTGGGTAAGGGGGGGTATAGATACGCAGTATTTT
CASSWVRGGIDTQYF
>15|TRBJ1-4|TRBD1|TRBV2|.
TGTGCCAGCAGTAGCGACAGGGGACCTAATGAAAAACTGTTTTTT
CASSSDRGPNEKLFF
>16|TRBJ2-2|.|TRBV5-1|.
TGCGCCAGCAGCTTCCCCGACAGCGCGAACACCGGGGAGCTGTTTTTT
CASSFPDSANTGELFF
>15|TRBJ1-2|.|TRBV5-1|.
TGCGCCAGCAGCTTGGGGACAGTGGAGTTATATGGCTACACCTTC
CASSLGTVELYGYTF
>17|TRBJ1-3|TRBD1|TRBV11-2|few
TGTGCCAGCAGCTCGCCGGGACAGGGTCGCTCTGGAAACACCATATATTTT
CASSSPGQGRSGNTIYF
>15|TRBJ2-2|.|TRBV4-2|.
TGTGCCAGCAGCCTCGGCGGGATTGACACCGGGGAGCTGTTTTTT
CASSLGGIDTGELFF
>15|TRBJ2-7|TRBD1|TRBV19|.
TGTGCCAGTACCTACTCTGGGACAGGGTCCTACGAGCAGTACTTC
CASTYSGTGSYEQYF
>14|TRBJ2-7|.|TRBV27|.
TGTGCCAGCAGTGACCTCACTAGTATCTACGAGCAGTACTTC
CASSDLTSIYEQYF
>14|TRBJ1-5|TRBD1|TRBV19|.
TGTGCCAGTAGGGACAGGATACTCAATCAGCCCCAGCATTTT
CASRDRILNQPQHF
>16|TRBJ1-2|.|TRBV5-6|.
TGTGCCAGCAGCCCCGACGTGAGGGCGGCTAACTATGGCTACACCTTC
CASSPDVRAANYGYTF
>16|TRBJ2-4|.|TRBV4-2|.
TGTGCCAGCAACCCGATCGAGGGCCGGGCCAAAAACATTCAGTACTTC
CASNPIEGRAKNIQYF
>14|TRBJ2-7|.|TRBV6-1|.
TGTGCCAGCAGTGAATGGCAGAATGCCTACGAGCAGTACTTC
CASSEWQNAYEQYF
>10|TRBJ1-1|.|TRBV12-5|few
TGTGCTAGCCGGAACACTGAAGCTTTCTTT
CASRNTEAFF
>14|TRBJ1-1|.|TRBV11-1|once
TGTGCCAGCAGCATCAAACAGGGAATCACTGAAGCTTTCTTT
CASSIKQGITEAFF
>13|TRBJ1-6|.|TRBV11-2|.
TGTGCCAGCAGCTTTAACAGGGATTCACCCCTCCACTTT
CASSFNRDSPLHF
>13|TRBJ2-5|.|TRBV15|once
TGTGCCACCCGACGAGGAGTCCAAGAGACCCAGTACTTC
CATRRGVQETQYF
>22|TRBJ1-5|.|TRBV3-1/TRBV3-2|.
TGTGCCAGCAGCCAAGAACGCCGTCCTCAGGACGGACAGCCGATTAGCAATCAGCCCCAGCATTTT
CASSQERRPQDGQPISNQPQHF
>17|TRBJ2-1|TRBD1|TRBV10-3|once
TGTGCCATCAGTAACCCCGACGGGGACAGGGGTTTTAATGAGCAGTTCTTC
CAISNPDGDRGFNEQFF
>14|TRBJ1-3|.|TRBV19|.
TGTGCCAGTAGTATCGGCAGGGGTGGAAACACCATATATTTT
CASSIGRGGNTIYF
>16|TRBJ2-3|TRBD1|TRBV4-1|.
TGCGCCAGCAGCCAAGGGACAGGGTTGAGCACAGATACGCAGTATTTT
CASSQGTGLSTDTQYF